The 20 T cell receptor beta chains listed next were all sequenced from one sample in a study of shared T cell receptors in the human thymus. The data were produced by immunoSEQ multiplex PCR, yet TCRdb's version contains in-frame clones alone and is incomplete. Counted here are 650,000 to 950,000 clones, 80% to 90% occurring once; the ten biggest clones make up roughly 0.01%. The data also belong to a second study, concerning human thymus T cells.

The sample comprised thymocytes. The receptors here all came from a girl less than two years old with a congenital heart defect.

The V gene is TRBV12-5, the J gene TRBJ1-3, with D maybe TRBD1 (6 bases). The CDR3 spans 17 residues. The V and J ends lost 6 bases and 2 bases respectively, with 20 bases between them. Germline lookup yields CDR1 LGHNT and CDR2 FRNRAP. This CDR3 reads CASGPGEGSQTGNTIYF. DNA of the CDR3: TGTGCTAGTGGCCCAGGGGAAGGGTCGCAAACTGGAAACACCATATATTTT.

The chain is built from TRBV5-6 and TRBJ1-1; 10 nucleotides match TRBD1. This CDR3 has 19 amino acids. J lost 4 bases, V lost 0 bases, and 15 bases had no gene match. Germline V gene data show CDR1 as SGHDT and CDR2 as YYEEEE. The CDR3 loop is CASSLGRGQGRLCSTEAFF. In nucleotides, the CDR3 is TGTGCCAGCAGCTTGGGGAGGGGACAGGGGAGGCTTTGTAGCACTGAAGCTTTCTTT.

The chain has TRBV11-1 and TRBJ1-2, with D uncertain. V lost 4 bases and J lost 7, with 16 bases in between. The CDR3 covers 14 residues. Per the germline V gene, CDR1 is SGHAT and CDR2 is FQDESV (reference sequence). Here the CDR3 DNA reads TGTGCCAGCAGCTGTAACAGCTCGGTGGTTGGCTACACCTTC. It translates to CASSCNSSVVGYTF.

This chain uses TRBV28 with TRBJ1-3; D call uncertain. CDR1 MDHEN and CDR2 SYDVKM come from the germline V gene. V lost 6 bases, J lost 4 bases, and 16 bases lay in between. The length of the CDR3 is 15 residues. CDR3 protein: CASSVRPAEGNTIYF. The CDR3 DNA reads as TGTGCCAGCAGCGTACGGCCCGCGGAAGGAAACACCATATATTTT.

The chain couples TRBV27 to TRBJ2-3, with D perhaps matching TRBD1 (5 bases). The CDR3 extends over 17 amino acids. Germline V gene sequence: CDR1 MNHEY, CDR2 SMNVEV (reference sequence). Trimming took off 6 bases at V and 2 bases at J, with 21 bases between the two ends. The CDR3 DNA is TGTGCCAGCAGGGCCATGACAGTATTCCCCACCACAGATACGCAGTATTTT. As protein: CASRAMTVFPTTDTQYF.

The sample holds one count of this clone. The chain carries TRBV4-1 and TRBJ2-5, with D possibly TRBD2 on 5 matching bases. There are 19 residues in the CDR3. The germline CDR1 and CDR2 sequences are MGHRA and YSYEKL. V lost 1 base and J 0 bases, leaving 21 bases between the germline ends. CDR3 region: CASSQGTTNQEENQETQYF. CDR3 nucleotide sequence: TGCGCCAGCAGCCAAGGCACGACAAACCAGGAGGAGAACCAAGAGACCCAGTACTTC.

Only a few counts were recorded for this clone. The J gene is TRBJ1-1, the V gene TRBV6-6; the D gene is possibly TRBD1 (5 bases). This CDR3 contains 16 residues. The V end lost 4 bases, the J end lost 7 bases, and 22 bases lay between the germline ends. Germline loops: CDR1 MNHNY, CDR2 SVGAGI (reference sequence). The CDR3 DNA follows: TGTGCCAGCAGTTGGGGGGGGGAGTCCGTGTTTGTTGAAGCTTTCTTT. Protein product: CASSWGGESVFVEAFF.

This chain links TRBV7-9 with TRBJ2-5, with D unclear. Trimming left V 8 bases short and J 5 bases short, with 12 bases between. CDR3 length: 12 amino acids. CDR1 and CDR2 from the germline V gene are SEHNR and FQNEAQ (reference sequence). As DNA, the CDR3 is TGTGCCAGCTCTCTTAGTTCCGAGACCCAGTACTTC. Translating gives CASSLSSETQYF.

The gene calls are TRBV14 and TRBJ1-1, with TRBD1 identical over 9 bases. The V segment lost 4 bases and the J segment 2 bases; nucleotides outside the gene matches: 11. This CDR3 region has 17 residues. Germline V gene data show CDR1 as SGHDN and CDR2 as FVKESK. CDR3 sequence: CASSPGFDRGSNTEAFF. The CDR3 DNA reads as TGTGCCAGCAGCCCCGGCTTCGACAGGGGGAGCAACACTGAAGCTTTCTTT. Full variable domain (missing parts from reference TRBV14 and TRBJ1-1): EAGVTQFPSHSVIEKGQTVTLRCDPISGHDNLYWYRRVMGKEIKFLLHFVKESKQDESGMPNNRFLAERTGGTYSTLKVQPAELEDSGVYFCASSPGFDRGSNTEAFFGQGTRLTVV.

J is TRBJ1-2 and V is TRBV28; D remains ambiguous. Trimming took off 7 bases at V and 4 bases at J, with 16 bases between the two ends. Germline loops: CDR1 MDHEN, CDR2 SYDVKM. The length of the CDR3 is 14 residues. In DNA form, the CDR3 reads TGTGCCAGCATCCCGCCGGGATCTTCCTATGGCTACACCTTC. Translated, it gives CASIPPGSSYGYTF.

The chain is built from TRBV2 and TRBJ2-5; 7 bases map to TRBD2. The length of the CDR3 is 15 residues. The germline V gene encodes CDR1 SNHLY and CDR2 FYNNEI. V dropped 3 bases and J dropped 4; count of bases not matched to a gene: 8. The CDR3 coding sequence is TGTGCCAGCAGTGACCGCGGGGGAAGGGGAGAGACCCAGTACTTC. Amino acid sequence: CASSDRGGRGETQYF.

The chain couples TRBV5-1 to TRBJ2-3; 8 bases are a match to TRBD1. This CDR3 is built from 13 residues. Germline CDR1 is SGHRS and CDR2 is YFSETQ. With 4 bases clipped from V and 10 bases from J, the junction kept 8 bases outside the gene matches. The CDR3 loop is CASSPEGQGAQYF. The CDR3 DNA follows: TGCGCCAGCAGCCCTGAAGGACAGGGAGCGCAGTATTTT.

This CDR3 is CASSPSRKHEQYF. The CDR3 DNA follows: TGTGCCAGCAGCCCTAGTAGGAAACACGAGCAGTACTTC. This chain connects TRBV13 to TRBJ2-7; D is uncertain. With 5 bases removed from V and 5 bases from J, the gap between germline ends came to 13 bases. In germline, CDR1 is PRHDT, CDR2 FYEKMQ (reference sequence). The CDR3 covers 13 residues.

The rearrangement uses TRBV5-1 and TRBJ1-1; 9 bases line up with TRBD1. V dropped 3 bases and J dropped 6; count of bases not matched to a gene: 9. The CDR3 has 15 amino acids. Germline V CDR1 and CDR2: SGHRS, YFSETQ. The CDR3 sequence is CASSYKQGARAEAFF. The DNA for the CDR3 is TGCGCCAGCAGCTACAAACAGGGGGCGAGGGCTGAAGCTTTCTTT.

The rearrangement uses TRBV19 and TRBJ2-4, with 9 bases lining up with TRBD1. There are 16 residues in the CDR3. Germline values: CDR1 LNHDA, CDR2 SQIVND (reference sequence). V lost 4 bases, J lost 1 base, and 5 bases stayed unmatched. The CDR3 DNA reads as TGTGCCAGTAGTAAAATCGGGACAGGGGCCAAAAACATTCAGTACTTC. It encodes CASSKIGTGAKNIQYF.

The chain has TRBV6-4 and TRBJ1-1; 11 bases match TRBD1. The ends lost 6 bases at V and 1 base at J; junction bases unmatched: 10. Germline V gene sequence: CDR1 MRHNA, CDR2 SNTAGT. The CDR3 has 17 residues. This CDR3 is CASRAVPGQGENTEAFF. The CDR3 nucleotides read TGTGCCAGCAGAGCCGTACCGGGACAGGGGGAGAACACTGAAGCTTTCTTT.

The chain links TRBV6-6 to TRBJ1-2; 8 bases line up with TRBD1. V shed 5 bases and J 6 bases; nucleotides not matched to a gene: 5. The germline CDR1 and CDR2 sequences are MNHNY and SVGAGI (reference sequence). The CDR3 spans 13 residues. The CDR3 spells CASSHLTGDGYTF. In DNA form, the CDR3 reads TGTGCCAGCAGTCACCTGACAGGGGATGGCTACACCTTC.

Here the CDR3 reads CASRRLRGVEETQYF. CDR3 sequence (DNA): TGTGCCAGCAGACGGCTGAGAGGAGTCGAAGAGACCCAGTACTTC. The chain employs TRBV27 and TRBJ2-5; D call uncertain. V was shortened by 6 bases and J by 3 bases, with 17 bases between the two germline ends. CDR1 MNHEY and CDR2 SMNVEV come from the germline V gene (reference sequence). The CDR3 consists of 15 residues.

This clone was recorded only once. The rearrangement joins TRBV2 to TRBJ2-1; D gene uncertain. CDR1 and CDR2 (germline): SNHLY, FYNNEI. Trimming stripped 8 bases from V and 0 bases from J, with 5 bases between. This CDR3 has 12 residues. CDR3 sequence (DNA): TGTGCCAGCGATAGCTCCTACAATGAGCAGTTCTTC. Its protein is CASDSSYNEQFF.

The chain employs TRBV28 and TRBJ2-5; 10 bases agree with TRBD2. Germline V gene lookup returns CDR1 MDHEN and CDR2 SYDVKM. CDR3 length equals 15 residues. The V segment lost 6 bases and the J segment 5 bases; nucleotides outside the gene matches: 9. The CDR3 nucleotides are TGTGCCAGCAGGTCCAGCGGGGGGGCTGAGGAGACCCAGTACTTC. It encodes CASRSSGGAEETQYF.